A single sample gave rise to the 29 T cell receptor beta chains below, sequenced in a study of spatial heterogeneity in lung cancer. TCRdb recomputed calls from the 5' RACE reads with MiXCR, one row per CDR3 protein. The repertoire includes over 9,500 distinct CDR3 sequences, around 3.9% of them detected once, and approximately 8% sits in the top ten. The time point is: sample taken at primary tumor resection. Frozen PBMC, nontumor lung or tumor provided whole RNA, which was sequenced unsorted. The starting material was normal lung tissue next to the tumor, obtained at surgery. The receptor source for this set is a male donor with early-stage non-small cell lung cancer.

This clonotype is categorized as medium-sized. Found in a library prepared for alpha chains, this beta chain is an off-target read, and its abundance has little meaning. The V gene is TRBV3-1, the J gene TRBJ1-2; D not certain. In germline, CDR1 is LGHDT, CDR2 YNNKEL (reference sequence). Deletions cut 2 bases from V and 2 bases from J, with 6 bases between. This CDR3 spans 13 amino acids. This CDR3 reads CASSQRLNYGYTF. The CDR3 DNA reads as TGTGCCAGCAGCCAACGGTTGAACTATGGCTACACCTTC.

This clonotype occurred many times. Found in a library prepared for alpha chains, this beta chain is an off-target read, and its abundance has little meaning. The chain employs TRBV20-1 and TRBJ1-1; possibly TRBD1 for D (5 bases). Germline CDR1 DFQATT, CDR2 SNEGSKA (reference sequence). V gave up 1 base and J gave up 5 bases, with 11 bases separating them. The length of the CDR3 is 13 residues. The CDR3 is CSARGGVRTEAFF. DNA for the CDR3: TGCAGTGCTAGAGGAGGGGTCCGGACTGAAGCTTTCTTT.

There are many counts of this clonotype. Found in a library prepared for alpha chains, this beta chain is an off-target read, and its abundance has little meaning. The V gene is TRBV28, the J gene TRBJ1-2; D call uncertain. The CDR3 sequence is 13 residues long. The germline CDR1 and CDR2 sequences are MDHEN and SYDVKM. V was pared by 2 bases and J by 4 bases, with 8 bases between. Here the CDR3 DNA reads TGTGCCAGCAGTTTAGTCCCTTCCTATGGCTACACCTTC. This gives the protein CASSLVPSYGYTF.

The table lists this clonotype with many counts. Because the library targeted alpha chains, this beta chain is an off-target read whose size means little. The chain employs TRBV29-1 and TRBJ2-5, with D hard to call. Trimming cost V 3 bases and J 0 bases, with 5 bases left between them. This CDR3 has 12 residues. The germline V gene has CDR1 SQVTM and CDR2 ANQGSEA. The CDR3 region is CSVDWNQETQYF. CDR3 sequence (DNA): TGCAGCGTTGACTGGAACCAAGAGACCCAGTACTTC.

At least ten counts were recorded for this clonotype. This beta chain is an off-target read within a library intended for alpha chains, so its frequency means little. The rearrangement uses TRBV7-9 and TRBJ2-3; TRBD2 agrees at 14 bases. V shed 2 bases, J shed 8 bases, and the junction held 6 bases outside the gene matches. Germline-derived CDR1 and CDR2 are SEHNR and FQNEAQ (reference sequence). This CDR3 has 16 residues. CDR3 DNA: TGTGCCAGCAGCTTAACCGGGACTAGCGGGGGAGCTACGCAGTATTTT. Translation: CASSLTGTSGGATQYF.

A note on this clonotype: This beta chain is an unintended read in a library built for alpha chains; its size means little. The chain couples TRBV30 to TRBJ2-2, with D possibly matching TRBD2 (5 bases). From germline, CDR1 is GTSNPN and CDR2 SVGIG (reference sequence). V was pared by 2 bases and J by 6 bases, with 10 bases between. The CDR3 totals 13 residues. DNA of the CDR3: TGTGCCTGGAGTCAATTTAGCGCCGGGGAGCTGTTTTTT. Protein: CAWSQFSAGELFF.

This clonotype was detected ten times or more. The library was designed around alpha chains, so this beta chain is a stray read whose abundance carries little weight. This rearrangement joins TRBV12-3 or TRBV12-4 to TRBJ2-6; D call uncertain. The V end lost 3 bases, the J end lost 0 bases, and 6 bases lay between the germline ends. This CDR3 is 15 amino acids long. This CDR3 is CASSFRSSGANVLTF. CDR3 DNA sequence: TGTGCCAGCAGTTTCCGGAGCTCTGGGGCCAACGTCCTGACTTTC.

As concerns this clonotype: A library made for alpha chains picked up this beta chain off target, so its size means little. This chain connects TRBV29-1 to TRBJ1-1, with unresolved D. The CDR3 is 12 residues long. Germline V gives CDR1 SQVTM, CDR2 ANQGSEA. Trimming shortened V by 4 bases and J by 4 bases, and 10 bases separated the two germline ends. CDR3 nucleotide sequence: TGCAGCGTTGCGGCGGGAGGCACTGAAGCTTTCTTT. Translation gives CSVAAGGTEAFF.

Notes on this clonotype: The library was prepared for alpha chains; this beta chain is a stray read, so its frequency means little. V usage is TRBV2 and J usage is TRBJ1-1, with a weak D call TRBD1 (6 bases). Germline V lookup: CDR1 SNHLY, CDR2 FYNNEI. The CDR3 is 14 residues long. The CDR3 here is CANRPYGGNTEAFF. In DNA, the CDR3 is TGTGCAAACAGGCCATATGGGGGCAACACTGAAGCTTTCTTT.

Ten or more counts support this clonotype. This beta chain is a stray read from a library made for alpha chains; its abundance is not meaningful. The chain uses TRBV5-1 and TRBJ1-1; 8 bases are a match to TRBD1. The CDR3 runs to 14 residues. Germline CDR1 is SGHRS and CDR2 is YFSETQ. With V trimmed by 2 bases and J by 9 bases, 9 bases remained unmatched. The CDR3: CASSLQPGQGKAFF. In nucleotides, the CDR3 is TGCGCCAGCAGCTTACAACCCGGACAGGGAAAAGCTTTCTTT.

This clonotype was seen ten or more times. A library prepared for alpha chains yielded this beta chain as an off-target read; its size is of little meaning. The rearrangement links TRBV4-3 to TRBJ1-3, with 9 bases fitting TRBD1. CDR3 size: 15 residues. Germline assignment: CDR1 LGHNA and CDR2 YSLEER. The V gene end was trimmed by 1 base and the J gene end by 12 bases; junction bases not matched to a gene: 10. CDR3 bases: TGCGCCAGCAGCCAAGCCGGGACAGGGCAAAAAAACATATATTTT. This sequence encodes CASSQAGTGQKNIYF.

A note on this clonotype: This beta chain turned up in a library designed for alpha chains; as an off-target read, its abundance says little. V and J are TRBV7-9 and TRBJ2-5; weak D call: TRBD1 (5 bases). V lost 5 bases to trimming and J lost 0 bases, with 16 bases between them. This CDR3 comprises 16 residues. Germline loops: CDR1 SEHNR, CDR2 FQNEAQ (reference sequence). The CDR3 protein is CASSHDRDWYQETQYF. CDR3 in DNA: TGTGCCAGCAGCCACGACAGAGATTGGTACCAAGAGACCCAGTACTTC.

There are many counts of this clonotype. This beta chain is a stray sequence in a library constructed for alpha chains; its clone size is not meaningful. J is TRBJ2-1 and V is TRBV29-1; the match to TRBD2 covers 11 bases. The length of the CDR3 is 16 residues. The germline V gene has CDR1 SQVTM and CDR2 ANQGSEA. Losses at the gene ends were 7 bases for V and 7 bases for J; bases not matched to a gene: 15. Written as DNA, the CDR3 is TGCAGCGCCCCCGGACTAGCGGGCGGCCAGCGGAATGAGCAGTTCTTC. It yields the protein CSAPGLAGGQRNEQFF.

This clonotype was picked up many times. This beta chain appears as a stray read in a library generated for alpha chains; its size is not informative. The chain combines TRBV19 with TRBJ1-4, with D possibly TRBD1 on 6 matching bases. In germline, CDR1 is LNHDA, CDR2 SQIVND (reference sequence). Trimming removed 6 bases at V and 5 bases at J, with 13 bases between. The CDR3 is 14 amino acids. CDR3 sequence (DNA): TGTGCCAGTAGAAGGGGGGGGACGAATGAAAAACTGTTTTTT. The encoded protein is CASRRGGTNEKLFF. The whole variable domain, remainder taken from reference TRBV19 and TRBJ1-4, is DGGITQSPKYLFRKEGQNVTLSCEQNLNHDAMYWYRQDPGQGLRLIYYSQIVNDFQKGDIAEGYSVSREKKESFPLTVTSAQKNPTAFYLCASRRGGTNEKLFFGSGTQLSVL.

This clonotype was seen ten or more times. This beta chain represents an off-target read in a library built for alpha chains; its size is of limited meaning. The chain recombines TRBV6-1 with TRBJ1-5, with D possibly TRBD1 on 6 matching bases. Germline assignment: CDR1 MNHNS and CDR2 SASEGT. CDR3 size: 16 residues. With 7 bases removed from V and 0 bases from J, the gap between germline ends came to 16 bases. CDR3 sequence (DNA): TGTGCCAGCAATTTTTGGGGGCAGAATAGCAATCAGCCCCAGCATTTT. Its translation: CASNFWGQNSNQPQHF.

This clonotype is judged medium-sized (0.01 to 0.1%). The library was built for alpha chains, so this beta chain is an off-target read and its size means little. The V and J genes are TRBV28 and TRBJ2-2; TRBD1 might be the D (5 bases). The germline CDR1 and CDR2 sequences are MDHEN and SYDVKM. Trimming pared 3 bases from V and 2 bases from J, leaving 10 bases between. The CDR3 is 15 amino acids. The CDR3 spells CASSFDSRNTGELFF. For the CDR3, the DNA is TGTGCCAGCAGTTTTGACAGTAGAAACACCGGGGAGCTGTTTTTT.

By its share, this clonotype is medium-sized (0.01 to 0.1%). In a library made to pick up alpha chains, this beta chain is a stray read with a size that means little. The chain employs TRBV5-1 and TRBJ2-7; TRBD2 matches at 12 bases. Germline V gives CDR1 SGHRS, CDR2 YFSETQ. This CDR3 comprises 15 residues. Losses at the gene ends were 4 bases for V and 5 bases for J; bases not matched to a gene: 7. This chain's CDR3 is CASSPRTSGNNEQYF. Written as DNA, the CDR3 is TGCGCCAGCAGCCCGAGGACTAGCGGGAATAACGAGCAGTACTTC.

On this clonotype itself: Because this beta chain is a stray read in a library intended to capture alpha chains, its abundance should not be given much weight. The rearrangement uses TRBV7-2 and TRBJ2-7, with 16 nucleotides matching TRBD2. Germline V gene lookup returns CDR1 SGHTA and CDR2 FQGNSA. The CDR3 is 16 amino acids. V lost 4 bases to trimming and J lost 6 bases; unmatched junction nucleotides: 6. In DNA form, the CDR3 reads TGTGCCAGCAGCTACCGGGGACTAGCGGGGGGGCCCGAGCAGTACTTC. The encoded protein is CASSYRGLAGGPEQYF.

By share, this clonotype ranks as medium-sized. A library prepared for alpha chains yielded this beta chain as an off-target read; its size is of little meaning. The CDR3 here is CASSLGGAGTEAFF. The CDR3 DNA is TGTGCCAGCAGCCTAGGGGGCGCGGGCACTGAAGCTTTCTTT. This chain joins TRBV7-9 and TRBJ1-1; 7 nucleotides match TRBD1. CDR1 SEHNR and CDR2 FQNEAQ come from the germline V gene (reference sequence). The CDR3 loop spans 14 amino acids. J was trimmed by 4 bases and V by 5 bases; bases with no gene match: 7.

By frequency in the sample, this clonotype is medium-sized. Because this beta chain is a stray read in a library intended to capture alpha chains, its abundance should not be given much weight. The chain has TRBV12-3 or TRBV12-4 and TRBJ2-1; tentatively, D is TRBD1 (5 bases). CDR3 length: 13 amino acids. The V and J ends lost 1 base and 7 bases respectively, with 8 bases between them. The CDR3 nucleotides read TGTGCCAGCAGTTTAGTACAGGAGAATGAGCAGTTCTTC. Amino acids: CASSLVQENEQFF.

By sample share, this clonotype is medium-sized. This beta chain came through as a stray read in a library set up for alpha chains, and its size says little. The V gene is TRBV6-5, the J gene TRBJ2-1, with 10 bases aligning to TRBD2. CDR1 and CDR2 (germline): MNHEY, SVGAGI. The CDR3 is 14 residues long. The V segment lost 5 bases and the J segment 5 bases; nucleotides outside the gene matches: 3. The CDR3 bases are TGTGCCAGCAGTGCTAGCGGGGGAAACAATGAGCAGTTCTTC. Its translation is CASSASGGNNEQFF.

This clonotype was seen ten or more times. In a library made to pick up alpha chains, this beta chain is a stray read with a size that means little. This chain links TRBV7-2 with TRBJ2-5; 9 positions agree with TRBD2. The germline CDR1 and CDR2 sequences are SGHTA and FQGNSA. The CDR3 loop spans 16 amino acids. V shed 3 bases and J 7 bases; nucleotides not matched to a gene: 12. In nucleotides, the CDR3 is TGTGCCAGCAGCTTTTTAACTAGCGGGCTGATAGGGACCCAGTACTTC. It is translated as CASSFLTSGLIGTQYF. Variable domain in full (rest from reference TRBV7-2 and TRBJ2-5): GAGVSQSPSNKVTEKGKDVELRCDPISGHTALYWYRQSLGQGLEFLIYFQGNSAPDKSGLPSDRFSAERTGGSVSTLTIQRTQQEDSAVYLCASSFLTSGLIGTQYFGPGTRLLVL.

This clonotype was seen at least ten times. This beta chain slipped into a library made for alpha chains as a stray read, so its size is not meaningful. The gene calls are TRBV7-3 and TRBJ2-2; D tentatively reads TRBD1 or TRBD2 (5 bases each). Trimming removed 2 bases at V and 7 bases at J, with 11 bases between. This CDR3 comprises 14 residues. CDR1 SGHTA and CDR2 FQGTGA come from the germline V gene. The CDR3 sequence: CASSLDRDGGELFF. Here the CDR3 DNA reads TGTGCCAGCAGCTTAGATAGGGACGGCGGGGAGCTGTTTTTT.

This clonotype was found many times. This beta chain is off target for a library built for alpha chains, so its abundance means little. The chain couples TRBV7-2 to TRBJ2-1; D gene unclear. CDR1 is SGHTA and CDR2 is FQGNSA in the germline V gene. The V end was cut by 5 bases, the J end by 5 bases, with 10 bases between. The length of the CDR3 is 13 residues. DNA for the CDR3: TGTGCCAGCAGCCTATCTTTCGACAATGAGCAGTTCTTC. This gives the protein CASSLSFDNEQFF.

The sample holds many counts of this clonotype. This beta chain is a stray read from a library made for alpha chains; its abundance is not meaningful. The CDR3 is CASSRTGGGSGANVLTF. The CDR3 DNA sequence: TGTGCCAGTAGTAGGACAGGAGGAGGATCTGGGGCCAACGTCCTGACTTTC. The rearrangement joins TRBV19 to TRBJ2-6; TRBD1 aligns across 7 bases. This CDR3 is built from 17 residues. V was pared by 4 bases and J by 1 base, with 7 bases of the junction left unmatched. Germline lookup yields CDR1 LNHDA and CDR2 SQIVND (reference sequence).

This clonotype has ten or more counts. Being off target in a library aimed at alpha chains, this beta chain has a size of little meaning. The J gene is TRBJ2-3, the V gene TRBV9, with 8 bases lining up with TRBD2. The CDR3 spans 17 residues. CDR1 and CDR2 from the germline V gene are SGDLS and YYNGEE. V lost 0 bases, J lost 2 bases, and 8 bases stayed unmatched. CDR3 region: CASSVEREGPPTDTQYF. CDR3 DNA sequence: TGTGCCAGCAGCGTAGAACGGGAGGGCCCCCCCACAGATACGCAGTATTTT.

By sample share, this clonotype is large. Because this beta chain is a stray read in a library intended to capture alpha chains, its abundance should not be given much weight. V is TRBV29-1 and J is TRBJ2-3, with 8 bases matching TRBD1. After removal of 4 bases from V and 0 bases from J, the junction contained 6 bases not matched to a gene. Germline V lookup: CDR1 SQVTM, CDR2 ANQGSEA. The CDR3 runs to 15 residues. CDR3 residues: CSVVQGAHSTDTQYF. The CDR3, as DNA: TGCAGCGTTGTCCAGGGGGCGCATAGCACAGATACGCAGTATTTT.

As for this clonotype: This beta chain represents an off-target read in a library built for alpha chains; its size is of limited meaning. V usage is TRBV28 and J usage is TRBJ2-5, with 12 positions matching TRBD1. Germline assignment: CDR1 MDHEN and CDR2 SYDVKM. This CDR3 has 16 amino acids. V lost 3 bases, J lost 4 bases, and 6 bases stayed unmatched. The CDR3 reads CASSFPGTGGRETQYF. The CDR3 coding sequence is TGTGCCAGCAGTTTCCCCGGGACAGGGGGCAGAGAGACCCAGTACTTC.

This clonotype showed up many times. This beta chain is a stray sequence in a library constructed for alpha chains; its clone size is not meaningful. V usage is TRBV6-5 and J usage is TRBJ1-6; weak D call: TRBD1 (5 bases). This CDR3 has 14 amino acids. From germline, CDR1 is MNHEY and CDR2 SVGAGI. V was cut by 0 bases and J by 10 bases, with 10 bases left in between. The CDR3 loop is CASSYSLRGSPLHF. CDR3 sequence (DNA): TGTGCCAGCAGTTACTCGTTAAGGGGATCACCCCTCCACTTT.